A selection of T cell receptor beta chains follows, all from one sample in a study of blood T cell repertoires in COVID-19. Here immunoSEQ multiplex PCR was the method, and the copy in TCRdb shows in-frame clones only, minus some. This sample has roughly 280,000 clones, with around 90% found just once. The sequencing input was peripheral blood. These receptors were taken from a woman in her forties or fifties who had recovered from COVID-19. CDR3s include the opening cysteine and the closing phenylalanine or tryptophan. D genes are given only for firm matches. A row's size may be missing; if present it is once, few, many or a size class.

TRBJ2-2	TRBV7-6	NA	NA	TGTGCCAGCAGCTTAGTCAGGGGAACCACCGGGGAGCTGTTTTTT	CASSLVRGTTGELFF
TRBJ1-1	TRBV30	NA	NA	TGTGCCTGCAATAGGGCACCAGGGCCTGAAGCTTTCTTT	CACNRAPGPEAFF
TRBJ2-5	TRBV5-4	NA	NA	TGTGCCAGCAGCCCCCCGGAGGCGGCCCAAGAGACCCAGTACTTC	CASSPPEAAQETQYF
TRBJ2-3	TRBV5-6	NA	NA	TGTGCCAGCAGTTTGGCAGGGTCACCAGGAGATACGCAGTATTTT	CASSLAGSPGDTQYF
TRBJ2-3	TRBV6-5	NA	NA	TGTGCCAGCAGTAACGGGACTCCGGGGAGGGATACGCAGTATTTT	CASSNGTPGRDTQYF
TRBJ1-6	TRBV2	TRBD1	NA	TGTGCCAGCAGTGCCAGGGGGCGAGAATCACCCCTCCACTTT	CASSARGRESPLHF
TRBJ2-1	TRBV29-1	TRBD1	few	TGCAGCGCCAGAGACAGGGGCTCCTACAATGAGCAGTTCTTC	CSARDRGSYNEQFF
TRBJ2-5	TRBV29-1	TRBD1	few	TGCAGCGGTGGGACAGGGGGCAAGTGGGAGACCCAGTACTTC	CSGGTGGKWETQYF
TRBJ2-2	TRBV7-7	TRBD2	once	TGTGCTAGCAGCTTAATAGCGGGCGGAACCGGGGAGCTGTTTTTT	CASSLIAGGTGELFF
TRBJ2-1	TRBV6-4	NA	NA	TGTGCCTCCGGGGGGCTGGATAAGGGGTTGGACAATGAGCAGTTCTTC	CASGGLDKGLDNEQFF
TRBJ1-1	TRBV20-1	NA	NA	TGCAGTGCTAGTCCAGTGAACACTGAAGCTTTCTTT	CSASPVNTEAFF
TRBJ2-7	TRBV19	NA	once	TGTGCCAGTAGTCGGACGGAGGGGATCTCCTACGAGCAGTACTTC	CASSRTEGISYEQYF
TRBJ1-4	TRBV25-1	TRBD1	few	TGTGCCAGCAGTGATGGAGGGGGCGCGGGATTTGAAAAACTGTTTTTT	CASSDGGGAGFEKLFF
TRBJ2-5	TRBV28	TRBD1	NA	TGTGCCAGCAGTCCCGAGGGGGGACAGGGCCCCCGAGAGACCCAGTACTTC	CASSPEGGQGPRETQYF
TRBJ1-6	TRBV27	TRBD1	NA	TGTGCCAGCAGTTCACAGGGGGCCGGTTCACCCCTCCACTTT	CASSSQGAGSPLHF
TRBJ1-2	TRBV5-1	NA	NA	TGCGCCAGCAGCATCGGATCCAAAGAGGGATATGGCTACACCTTC	CASSIGSKEGYGYTF
TRBJ1-1	TRBV29-1	NA	NA	TGCAGCGTTGAGTCAGGGGCTCAGAGAATGAACACTGAAGCTTTCTTT	CSVESGAQRMNTEAFF
TRBJ2-2	TRBV4-3	NA	NA	TGCGCCAGCAGCCAAGCCAGGGTAGGGGCGTTCACCGGGGAGCTGTTTTTT	CASSQARVGAFTGELFF
TRBJ1-1	TRBV4-1	NA	NA	TGCGCCAGCAGCCAAGATCCAGGGCCCGACACTGAAGCTTTCTTT	CASSQDPGPDTEAFF
TRBJ2-7	TRBV7-8	NA	NA	TGTGCCAGCAGCTTAGAGGGAGGGGGTAGCTCCTACGAGCAGTACTTC	CASSLEGGGSSYEQYF
TRBJ2-2	TRBV5-1	TRBD1	few	TGCGCCAGCAGCCGAGGACAGGGAAGGAGGACCGGGGAGCTGTTTTTT	CASSRGQGRRTGELFF
TRBJ2-6	TRBV5-1	NA	once	TGCGCCAGCAGCTTGGATACAGGGTTAGGGGCCAACGTCCTGACTTTC	CASSLDTGLGANVLTF
TRBJ1-1	TRBV28	NA	NA	TGTGCCAGCAGTCTCGCAGGCAGCACTGAAGCTTTCTTT	CASSLAGSTEAFF
TRBJ1-1	TRBV9	TRBD1	NA	TGTGCCAGCAGCGTAGGGTGGGACAGGGGGCGAAACACTGAAGCTTTCTTT	CASSVGWDRGRNTEAFF
TRBJ2-5	TRBV5-1	NA	once	TGCGCCAGCAGCTATTTGTCTAAGCGGTTAGGGGAGACCCAGTACTTC	CASSYLSKRLGETQYF
TRBJ1-2	TRBV7-2	TRBD1	NA	TGTGCCAGCAACTTCAGACAGGGTTCGAACTATGGCTACACCTTC	CASNFRQGSNYGYTF
TRBJ2-7	TRBV28	TRBD2	NA	TGTGCCAGCTGTAGTGCGGGAGCCAGGGCCTACGAGCAGTACTTC	CASCSAGARAYEQYF
TRBJ2-7	TRBV30	TRBD1	NA	TGTGCCTGGGGGACAGGGGGGACCTACGAGCAGTACTTC	CAWGTGGTYEQYF
TRBJ1-5	TRBV27	NA	NA	TGTGCCAGCAGTTTACGGGGAAGAAATCAGCCCCAGCATTTT	CASSLRGRNQPQHF
TRBJ1-2	TRBV5-1	TRBD1	NA	TGCGCCAGCAGCTTTGAGACAGGGGGCTTTGGCTACACCTTC	CASSFETGGFGYTF
TRBJ1-1	TRBV4-2	NA	NA	TGTGCCAGCAGCCCTAAAAACACTGAAGCTTTCTTT	CASSPKNTEAFF
TRBJ1-1	TRBV5-5	NA	NA	TGTGCCAGCGACATTTCAGTCCCCGGCGGAGCGGTGAACACTGAAGCTTTCTTT	CASDISVPGGAVNTEAFF
TRBJ2-3	TRBV15	NA	NA	TGTGCCACCAGCAGAGAAGCGGGTACCGATACGCAGTATTTT	CATSREAGTDTQYF
TRBJ1-3	TRBV5-1	NA	NA	TGCGCCAGCAGTCCGGACAGCTCTGGAAACACCATATATTTT	CASSPDSSGNTIYF
TRBJ1-5	TRBV6-5	TRBD1	NA	TGTGCCAGCAGTCAAACAGGGGGGTCGTATCAGCCCCAGCATTTT	CASSQTGGSYQPQHF
TRBJ2-5	TRBV4-3	NA	many	TGCGCCAGCAGCCCTGAGGGAGCGGGAGCGGGACAGGAGACCCAGTACTTC	CASSPEGAGAGQETQYF
TRBJ2-7	TRBV7-2	TRBD2	NA	TGTGCCAGCAGCGCCTCTAGCGGGAGCTCCTACGAGCAGTACTTC	CASSASSGSSYEQYF
TRBJ2-1	TRBV11-2	TRBD2	NA	TGTGCCAGCAGCTACTCTATGACTAGCGTGGGCGTGTATGAGCAGTTCTTC	CASSYSMTSVGVYEQFF
TRBJ1-2	TRBV5-1	TRBD1	NA	TGCGCCAGCAGCCTTATGACAGGGGGGGTCTATGGCTACACCTTC	CASSLMTGGVYGYTF
TRBJ2-7	TRBV5-4	NA	NA	TGTGCCAGCATGCTCGGATTAGCAGGGGAGCAGTACTTC	CASMLGLAGEQYF
TRBJ2-3	TRBV19	TRBD1	NA	TGTGCCAGTAGTCTCGGGACAGGGTATGCAGATACGCAGTATTTT	CASSLGTGYADTQYF
TRBJ1-2	TRBV28	NA	NA	TGTGCCAGTAACCAGGGTGGAAATAACTATGGCTACACCTTC	CASNQGGNNYGYTF
TRBJ1-5	TRBV5-5	NA	NA	TGTGCCAGCAGCTTTTTGCCGGGGAGTAGCAATCAGCCCCAGCATTTT	CASSFLPGSSNQPQHF
TRBJ2-3	TRBV7-3	NA	NA	TGTGCCAGCAGCTCCACTTTCCGGAGTGGAAATACGCAGTATTTT	CASSSTFRSGNTQYF
TRBJ2-5	TRBV5-1	TRBD2	NA	TGCGCCAGCAGCTTGGGGGGACTAGCGCGCCAAGAGACCCAGTACTTC	CASSLGGLARQETQYF
TRBJ2-3	TRBV5-1	TRBD1	NA	TGCGCCAGCAGCGTTACAGGGGGCGCCCCATCAGATACGCAGTATTTT	CASSVTGGAPSDTQYF
TRBJ2-5	TRBV28	NA	NA	TGTGCCAGCAGTTTATACGGGAAAGAGACCCAGTACTTC	CASSLYGKETQYF
TRBJ1-6	TRBV30	NA	NA	TGTGCCTGGAAAGAACAGCATAATTCACCCCTCCACTTT	CAWKEQHNSPLHF
TRBJ1-2	TRBV5-1	NA	few	TGCGCCAGCAGCTTGGGGTCCGGGGAGGGGTATGGCTACACCTTC	CASSLGSGEGYGYTF